This T cell receptor beta chain was sequenced during a study of blood T cell repertoires in COVID-19. Trimming removed 0 bases at V and 2 bases at J, with 11 bases between. CDR3 length: 15 residues. CDR1 is PRHDT and CDR2 is FYEKMQ in the germline V gene (reference sequence). The data were produced by immunoSEQ multiplex PCR, yet TCRdb's version contains in-frame clones alone and is incomplete. The sample shows approximately 85,000 clones, 90% of them seen only once. The V call is TRBV13, the J call TRBJ2-7; D is perhaps TRBD1 (5 bases). The receptor's source is a woman in her 50s in a cohort sampled during active COVID-19. The sequenced sample consisted of peripheral blood. CDR3 sequence (DNA): TGTGCCAGCAGCTTAGGCTGGGGCAAAACCTACGAGCAGTACTTC. Translated, it gives CASSLGWGKTYEQYF.